A single sample gave rise to the 11 T cell receptor beta chains below, sequenced in a study of CD8+ T cells in alopecia areata. Sequencing templates came from extracted RNA that was reverse transcribed into cDNA. Generated by immunoSEQ multiplex PCR, the TCRdb table keeps only in-frame clones and is missing some. The profile shows fewer than 150,000 clones, more than 30% of them singletons. Sequenced sample: CD4+ T cells sorted from blood. The source is a human donor with alopecia areata.

The rearrangement uses TRBV19 and TRBJ2-1; D is unresolved. CDR3 size: 13 residues. The V and J ends lost 7 bases and 4 bases respectively, with 11 bases between them. Germline CDR1 is LNHDA and CDR2 is SQIVND (reference sequence). In nucleotides, the CDR3 is TGTGCCAGTACCAACTTACAATACAATGAGCAGTTCTTC. Amino acid sequence: CASTNLQYNEQFF.

This chain links TRBV20-1 with TRBJ2-7; 7 positions agree with TRBD2. Trimming took 6 bases from V and 6 from J; bases not matched to a gene: 5. The length of the CDR3 is 11 residues. CDR1 and CDR2 from the germline V gene are DFQATT and SNEGSKA (reference sequence). The CDR3 region has the DNA TGCAGTGCCCGGACTAGAAGCGAGCAGTACTTC. It translates to CSARTRSEQYF.

The chain uses TRBV27 and TRBJ1-1; TRBD1 matches at 7 bases. The germline gives CDR1 MNHEY, CDR2 SMNVEV (reference sequence). V lost 4 bases, J lost 2 bases, and 7 bases stayed unmatched. The CDR3 consists of 15 residues. The CDR3 DNA sequence: TGTGCCAGCAGTTGGGCCGGGACAGATAACACTGAAGCTTTCTTT. This encodes CASSWAGTDNTEAFF.

The gene calls are TRBV11-2 and TRBJ2-7; 7 nucleotides agree with TRBD2. This CDR3 is 15 amino acids long. V gave up 4 bases and J gave up 2 bases; unmatched junction bases: 8. The germline CDR1 and CDR2 sequences are SGHAT and FQNNGV. CDR3 sequence (DNA): TGTGCCAGCAGCTCCGCAGGACTAGTACCCTACGAGCAGTACTTC. This encodes CASSSAGLVPYEQYF.

Comment on this clone: At the DNA level, this CDR3 is encoded by other sequences in the same sample as well. The chain carries TRBV29-1 and TRBJ1-1; D may be TRBD1 (6 bases). CDR1 is SQVTM and CDR2 is ANQGSEA in the germline V gene. Trimming removed 6 bases from V and 1 base from J, with 12 bases in between. The CDR3 covers 13 residues. The CDR3 DNA sequence: TGCAGCGTATCCTCACAGGGGAACACTGAAGCTTTCTTT. Protein: CSVSSQGNTEAFF.

V and J are TRBV28 and TRBJ1-5, with TRBD1 identical over 8 bases. The germline V gene encodes CDR1 MDHEN and CDR2 SYDVKM. The CDR3 extends over 14 amino acids. Trimming took 8 bases from V and 3 from J; bases not matched to a gene: 6. CDR3 DNA: TGTGCCAGCGGAGGACAGGGCAACAATCAGCCCCAGCATTTT. Amino acids: CASGGQGNNQPQHF. Supplemented by reference TRBV28 and TRBJ1-5, the full variable domain reads DVKVTQSSRYLVKRTGEKVFLECVQDMDHENMFWYRQDPGLGLRLIYFSYDVKMKEKGDIPEGYSVSREKKERFSLILESASTNQTSMYLCASGGQGNNQPQHFGDGTRLSIL.

V gene TRBV18 combines with J gene TRBJ1-5; D is undetermined. This CDR3 has 16 residues. The V gene's germline CDR1 is KGHSH and CDR2 LQKENI. Between the trimmed V and J ends, which lost 4 bases and 1 base, there was a span of 14 bases. CDR3 loop: CASSLYPPESNQPQHF. CDR3 DNA: TGTGCCAGCTCACTTTACCCTCCGGAAAGCAATCAGCCCCAGCATTTT.

The V and J genes are TRBV2 and TRBJ2-5; unclear D gene. CDR3 length: 14 residues. Germline CDR1 is SNHLY and CDR2 is FYNNEI. Trimming shortened V by 3 bases and J by 2 bases, and 10 bases separated the two germline ends. CDR3 loop: CASSDRVGQETQYF. The CDR3, as DNA: TGTGCCAGCAGTGATCGGGTGGGACAAGAGACCCAGTACTTC.

This clone was detected a few times. The V call is TRBV29-1, the J call TRBJ2-7, with 8 bases aligning to TRBD1. V was pared by 6 bases and J by 5 bases, with 6 bases of the junction left unmatched. Per the germline V gene, CDR1 is SQVTM and CDR2 is ANQGSEA. The length of the CDR3 is 12 residues. The CDR3 nucleotides read TGCAGCGTGTGGGACAGGAGGGACGAGCAGTACTTC. As protein: CSVWDRRDEQYF.

The chain uses TRBV4-2 and TRBJ1-2; D is perhaps TRBD1 (5 bases). The CDR3 runs to 13 residues. CDR1 and CDR2 (germline): LGHNA, YNFKEQ. With 2 bases removed from V and 7 bases from J, the gap between germline ends came to 11 bases. The CDR3 loop reads CASSQFGAGGYTF. The CDR3 DNA is TGTGCCAGCAGCCAATTCGGGGCGGGTGGCTACACCTTC.

On this clone: At the DNA level, this CDR3 is encoded by other sequences in the same sample as well. V usage is TRBV29-1 and J usage is TRBJ2-2; the D is unclear. The germline V and J ends were trimmed by 6 bases and 2 bases, with 4 bases remaining between them. The germline V gene has CDR1 SQVTM and CDR2 ANQGSEA. The CDR3 sequence is 11 residues long. CDR3 protein: CSVGNTGELFF. CDR3 coding DNA: TGCAGCGTGGGTAACACCGGGGAGCTGTTTTTT.